This record concerns one T cell receptor (beta chain) sequence. Study members were between about 18 and 95 years old and lived in 24 US regions. The assay was immunoSEQ multiplex PCR, and TCRdb's table has in-frame clones only and misses some. The sample lists some 400,000 clones; 80% to 95% were seen once. The data derive from a study of blood T cell repertoires in COVID-19. The V gene lost 6 bases and the J gene lost 5 bases, with 10 bases spanning the gap. Germline values: CDR1 LNHDA, CDR2 SQIVND (reference sequence). This CDR3 region has 12 residues. The chain has TRBV19 and TRBJ2-5, with D possibly TRBD1 on 6 matching bases. Input material: PBMCs or T cells enriched from blood (not recorded which). The sequence came from a woman in her 40s who had been exposed to COVID-19. Here the CDR3 reads CASRTGSETQYF. The CDR3 DNA is TGTGCCAGTAGGACAGGTTCGGAGACCCAGTACTTC.